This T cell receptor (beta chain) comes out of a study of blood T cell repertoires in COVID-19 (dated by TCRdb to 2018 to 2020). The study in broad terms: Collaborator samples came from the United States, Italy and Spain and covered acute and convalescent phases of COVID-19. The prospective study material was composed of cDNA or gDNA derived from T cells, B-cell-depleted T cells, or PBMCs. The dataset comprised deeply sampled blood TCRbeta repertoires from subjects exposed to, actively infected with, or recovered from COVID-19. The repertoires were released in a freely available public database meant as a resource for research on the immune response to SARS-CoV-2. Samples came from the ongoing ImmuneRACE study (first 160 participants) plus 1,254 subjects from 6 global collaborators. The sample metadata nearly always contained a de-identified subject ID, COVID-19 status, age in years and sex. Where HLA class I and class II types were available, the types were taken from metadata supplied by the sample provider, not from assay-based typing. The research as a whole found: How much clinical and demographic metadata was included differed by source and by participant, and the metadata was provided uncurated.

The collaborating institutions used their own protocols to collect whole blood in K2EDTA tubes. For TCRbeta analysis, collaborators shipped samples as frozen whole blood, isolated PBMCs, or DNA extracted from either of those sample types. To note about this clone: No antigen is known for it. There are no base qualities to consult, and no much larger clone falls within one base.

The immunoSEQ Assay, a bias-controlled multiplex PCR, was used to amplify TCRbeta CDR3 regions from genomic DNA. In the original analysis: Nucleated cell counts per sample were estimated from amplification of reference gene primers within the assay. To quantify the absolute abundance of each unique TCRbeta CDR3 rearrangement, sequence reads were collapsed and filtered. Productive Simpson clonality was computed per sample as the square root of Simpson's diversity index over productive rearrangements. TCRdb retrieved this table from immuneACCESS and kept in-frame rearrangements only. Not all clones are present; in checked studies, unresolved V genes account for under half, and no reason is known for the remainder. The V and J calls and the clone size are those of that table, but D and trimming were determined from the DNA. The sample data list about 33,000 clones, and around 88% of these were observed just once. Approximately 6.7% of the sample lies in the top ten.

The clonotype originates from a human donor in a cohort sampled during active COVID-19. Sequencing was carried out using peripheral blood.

The CDR3 region reads CSVEGGRKNIQYF. The bases are TGCAGCGTTGAAGGAGGTCGGAAAAACATTCAGTACTTC. This chain joins TRBV29-1 to TRBJ2-4, with no D gene named confidently. Spanning cysteine to phenylalanine, the CDR3 consists of 13 amino acids. Solely the CDR3 DNA is kept, with 39 bases framed from the first base. Between the V and J ends, shortened by 1 base and 4 bases respectively, the junction contains 8 bases. The germline V gene provides CDR1 SQVTM and CDR2 ANQGSEA.